This T cell receptor (beta chain) was identified in a study of blood T cell repertoires in COVID-19. In this sample, this clone turned up once. Method: immunoSEQ multiplex PCR; TCRdb's copy keeps in-frame clones and lacks some. Among 110,000 to 150,000 clones listed, 75% to 85% were seen once. Trimming cost V 3 bases and J 5 bases; bases outside gene matches: 5. There are 15 residues in the CDR3. CDR1 and CDR2 (germline): SGDLS, YYNGEE. Material for sequencing was peripheral blood. The clonotype originates from a man aged 45-60 years with acute or convalescent COVID-19. This chain connects TRBV9 to TRBJ2-2; 9 bases line up with TRBD1. The DNA of the CDR3 is TGTGCCAGCAGCGAAACCGGGACAGGGACCGGGGAGCTGTTTTTT. Its protein is CASSETGTGTGELFF.